This TCR beta chain was retrieved from a study of T cell responses to AZD1222 COVID-19 vaccine. The CDR3 loop spans 17 amino acids. Germline-derived CDR1 and CDR2 are SEHNR and FQNEAQ (reference sequence). Trimming cost V 2 bases and J 0 bases; bases outside gene matches: 8. Whether given at about 4 or about 12 weeks, second doses were pooled. Libraries were prepared by immunoSEQ multiplex PCR; TCRdb keeps only in-frame clonotypes and omits some of them. Found here are fewer than 150,000 clones, 80% to 90% of them singletons; the top ten hold over 8%. Study-level results: Unmutated variant regions reportedly attract nearly half of all spike-specific TCRs. Donors skewed white British and female; clonal diversity was possibly underestimated.

A word on this clone: Its antigen remains unidentified.

The source material was peripheral blood, sampled 28 days after the second AZD1222 dose. This TCR was recovered from an adult who received the AZD1222 COVID-19 vaccine. The chain recombines TRBV7-9 with TRBJ2-5, with TRBD2 matching over 8 bases. CDR3 amino acids: CASSLTLAGVYQETQYF. DNA for the CDR3: TGTGCCAGCAGCTTAACGCTAGCGGGTGTGTACCAAGAGACCCAGTACTTC. Drawing the rest from reference TRBV7-9 and TRBJ2-5, the complete variable domain is DTGVSQNPRHKITKRGQNVTFRCDPISEHNRLYWYRQTLGQGPEFLTYFQNEAQLEKSRLLSDRFSAERPKGSFSTLEIQRTEQGDSAMYLCASSLTLAGVYQETQYFGPGTRLLVL.